The present T cell receptor beta chain was sequenced within a study of identical twins. Trimming cost V 8 bases and J 11 bases, with 13 bases left between them. Germline V lookup: CDR1 MDHEN, CDR2 SYDVKM. This CDR3 contains 11 residues. TCRdb re-called the 5' RACE reads with MiXCR, one entry per CDR3 protein. The table has 500,000 to 650,000 distinct CDR3 sequences, about a fifth seen once; the top ten hold 0.48%. These data also formed part of another study, on yellow fever vaccine responses in identical twins.

The chain employs TRBV28 and TRBJ2-1; the D gene is possibly TRBD2 (6 bases). Sequencing was carried out using CD4+ T cells sorted from blood. The sequence came from a young woman in good health. The CDR3, as DNA: TGTGCCAGCCGGGGGACCGTTCAGCAGTTCTTC. Amino acids: CASRGTVQQFF.